This T cell receptor beta chain was obtained from a study of graft-versus-host responses after intestinal transplantation. Germline V gene data show CDR1 as SGHTA and CDR2 as FQGNSA. The CDR3 has 17 amino acids. The V segment lost 5 bases and the J segment 2 bases; nucleotides outside the gene matches: 14. Profiled with immunoSEQ multiplex PCR; TCRdb holds only in-frame clones, not every one. Here the sample spans approximately 75,000 clones, approximately 94% being singletons. As regards this clone: Its antigen is still unknown.

The V call is TRBV7-2, the J call TRBJ2-7; TRBD2 matches at 8 bases. This clonotype was sampled from a human donor who received an intestinal transplant. Sample: unstimulated CD8+ T cells sorted from spleen or lymph node cells, taken before intestinal transplant. CDR3 coding DNA: TGTGCCAGCAGCCCCCACCCTCCCGGACTAGCCCCCTACGAGCAGTACTTC. It translates to CASSPHPPGLAPYEQYF.